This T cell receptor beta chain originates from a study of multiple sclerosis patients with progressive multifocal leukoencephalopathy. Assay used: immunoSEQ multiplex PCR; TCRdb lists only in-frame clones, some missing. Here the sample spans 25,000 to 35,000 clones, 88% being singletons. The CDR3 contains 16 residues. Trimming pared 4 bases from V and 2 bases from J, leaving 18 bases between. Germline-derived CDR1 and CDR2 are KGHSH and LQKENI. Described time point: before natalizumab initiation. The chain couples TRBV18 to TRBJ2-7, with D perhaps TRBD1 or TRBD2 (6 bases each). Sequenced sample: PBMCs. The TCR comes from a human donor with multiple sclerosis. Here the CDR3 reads CASSHTISGAPYEQYF. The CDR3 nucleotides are TGTGCCAGCTCACATACCATTTCGGGGGCCCCCTACGAGCAGTACTTC.